Detailed here is one T cell receptor (beta chain). Its antigen remains unknown. Per germline, CDR1 SGDLS and CDR2 YYNGEE. CDR3 size: 14 residues. Trimming pared 0 bases from V and 2 bases from J, leaving 8 bases between. These data are taken from a study of T-cell memory formation after mild COVID-19. Overall study results and limits: Later expanders leaned CD4+, whereas clones that contracted between day 15 and 85 were balanced CD4/CD8.

TCRdb redid the calling of the 5' RACE reads with MiXCR, one entry per CDR3 protein. The table lists around 300,000 distinct CDR3 sequences, roughly an eighth of them singletons, with around 23% in the top ten. The rearrangement joins TRBV9 to TRBJ1-2, with D possibly matching TRBD1 (5 bases). This TCR was sampled from a man between 18 and 29 years old who had mild COVID-19 (a few samples of this study predate the infection). Cell type and time point are not known. The sequenced material came from PBMCs or a T cell subset sorted from them (not recorded which). The DNA for the CDR3 is TGTGCCAGCAGCGTAGATCCAGGGAACTATGGCTACACCTTC. Encoded protein: CASSVDPGNYGYTF.